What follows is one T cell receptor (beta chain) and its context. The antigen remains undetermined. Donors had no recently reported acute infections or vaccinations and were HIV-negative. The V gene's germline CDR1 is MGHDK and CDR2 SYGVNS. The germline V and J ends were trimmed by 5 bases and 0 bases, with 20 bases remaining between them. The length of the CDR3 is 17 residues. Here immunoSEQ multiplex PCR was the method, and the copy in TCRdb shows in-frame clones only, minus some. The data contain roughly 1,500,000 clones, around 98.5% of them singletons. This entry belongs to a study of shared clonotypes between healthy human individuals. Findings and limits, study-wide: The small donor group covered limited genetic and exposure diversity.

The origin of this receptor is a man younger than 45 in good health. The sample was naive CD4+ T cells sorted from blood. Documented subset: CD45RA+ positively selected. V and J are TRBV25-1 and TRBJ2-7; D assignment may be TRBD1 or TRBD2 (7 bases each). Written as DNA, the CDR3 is TGTGCCAGCAGTCAGTCCACCAGGGGGGGTCCCTCCTACGAGCAGTACTTC. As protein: CASSQSTRGGPSYEQYF.